This TCR beta chain was retrieved from a study of response to subunit inactivated influenza vaccine. Trimming stripped 8 bases from V and 3 bases from J, with 14 bases between. This CDR3 is 14 amino acids long. The V gene's germline CDR1 is SGHDN and CDR2 FVKESK. TCRdb redid the calling of the RT-PCR reads with MiXCR, one entry per CDR3 protein. The sample contains some 500,000 distinct CDR3 sequences, under 15% of which appear only once. The chain recombines TRBV14 with TRBJ2-1; D not certain. Source: PBMCs from blood, taken around seven weeks after vaccination. This receptor was identified in a man aged 45-65 years who received an inactivated influenza vaccine. CDR3 loop: CASAPSRFYNEQFF. Here the CDR3 DNA reads TGTGCCAGCGCTCCGTCTAGATTCTACAATGAGCAGTTCTTC.